This T cell receptor (beta chain) is drawn from a study of CD8 T cell repertoires and HIV-1 epitope variants. The overall study: Each of Twenty-five Gag and Nef epitope peptides stimulated a separate culture.

Repertoires were generated with immunoSEQ multiplex PCR, while TCRdb's copy carries only in-frame clones and drops some. This table has roughly 5,200 clones, 55% to 80% appearing once. In regard to this clone: Its antigen is unidentified.

Germline V lookup: CDR1 SGHDT, CDR2 YYEEEE. The CDR3 sequence is 13 residues long. V lost 2 bases and J lost 4, with 9 bases in between. Study-wide results and caveats: Beta chains alone show antigen proliferation, not cytokine profile or function.

The rearrangement links TRBV5-6 to TRBJ1-2, with a possible D match to TRBD1 (6 bases). The receptor's source is a male donor with HIV. The sequenced material came from cultured CD8+ T cells derived from PBMCs. The CDR3 DNA follows: TGTGCCAGCAGCTTCCCAGGGGTCTATGGCTACACCTTC. This gives the protein CASSFPGVYGYTF.